This T cell receptor beta chain was retrieved from a study of control samples from healthy donors and cancer patients. CDR3 size: 14 residues. The ends were cut back, 4 bases at V and 5 bases at J, with 14 bases in the middle. Germline CDR1 is SNHLY and CDR2 is FYNNEI. Produced via immunoSEQ multiplex PCR; TCRdb's table is partial and in-frame only. The sample records some 150,000 clones, around 96% being singletons. The sequence derives from a woman in her 30s in good health. Input material: blood. The chain is built from TRBV2 and TRBJ2-5, with a possible D match to TRBD2 (7 bases). CDR3 sequence (DNA): TGTGCCAGCAGTGTGTCGGGGGGCCTGGAGACCCAGTACTTC. It yields the protein CASSVSGGLETQYF.